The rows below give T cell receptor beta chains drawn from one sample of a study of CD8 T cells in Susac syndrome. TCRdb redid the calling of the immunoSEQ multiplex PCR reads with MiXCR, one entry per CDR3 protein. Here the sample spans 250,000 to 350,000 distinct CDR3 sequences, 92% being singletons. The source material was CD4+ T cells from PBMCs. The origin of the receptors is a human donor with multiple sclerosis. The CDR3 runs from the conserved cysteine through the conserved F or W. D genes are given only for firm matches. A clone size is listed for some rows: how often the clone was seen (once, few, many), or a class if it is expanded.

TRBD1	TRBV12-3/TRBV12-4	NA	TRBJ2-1	CASQGTGVSFYNEQFF	TGTGCCAGCCAAGGGACAGGGGTTTCCTTCTACAATGAGCAGTTCTTC
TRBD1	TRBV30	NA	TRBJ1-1	CAWRKTGDFGAFF	TGTGCCTGGAGGAAGACAGGGGATTTTGGAGCTTTCTTT
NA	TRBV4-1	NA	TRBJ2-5	CASSPGLYQETQYF	TGCGCCAGCAGTCCGGGACTCTATCAAGAGACCCAGTACTTC
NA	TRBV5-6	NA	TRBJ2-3	CASTHQGRDTQYF	TGTGCCAGCACACATCAGGGAAGAGATACGCAGTATTTT
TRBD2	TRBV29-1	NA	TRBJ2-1	CSVEGGLGEQFF	TGCAGCGTTGAGGGAGGGTTGGGTGAGCAGTTCTTC
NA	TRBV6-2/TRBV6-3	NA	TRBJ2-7	CASSQTGSQECF	TGTGCCAGCAGCCAAACAGGGAGTCAGGAGTGCTTC
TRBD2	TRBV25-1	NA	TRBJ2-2	CASRGDGRFGELFF	TGTGCCAGCAGGGGGGACGGGAGGTTCGGGGAGCTGTTTTTT
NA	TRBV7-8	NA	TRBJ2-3	CASSFSADTQYF	TGTGCCAGCAGCTTCTCCGCAGATACGCAGTATTTT
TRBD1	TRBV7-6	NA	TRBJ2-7	CASSPTGQGGSYEQYF	TGTGCCAGCAGCCCTACCGGACAGGGAGGCTCCTACGAGCAGTACTTC
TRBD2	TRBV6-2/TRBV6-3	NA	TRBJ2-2	CASIPAGVTGELFF	TGTGCCAGCATTCCAGCGGGAGTAACCGGGGAGCTGTTTTTT
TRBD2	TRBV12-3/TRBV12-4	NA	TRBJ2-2	CASSLGVGGMFF	TGTGCCAGCAGTTTAGGGGTCGGGGGGATGTTTTTT
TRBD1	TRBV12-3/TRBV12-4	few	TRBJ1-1	CASSPGQMNTEAFF	TGTGCCAGCAGTCCGGGACAGATGAACACTGAAGCTTTCTTT
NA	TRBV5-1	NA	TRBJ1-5	CASSFRGESNQPQHF	TGCGCCAGCAGCTTCCGAGGGGAGAGCAATCAGCCCCAGCATTTT
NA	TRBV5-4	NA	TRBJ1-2	CASSLAPTGEGYTF	TGTGCCAGCAGCTTGGCCCCGACCGGGGAAGGCTACACCTTC
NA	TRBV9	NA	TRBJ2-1	CASSVGSSEVYNEQFF	TGTGCCAGCAGCGTAGGCTCTAGCGAGGTCTACAATGAGCAGTTCTTC
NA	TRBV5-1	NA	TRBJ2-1	CASSPYPGREQFF	TGCGCCAGCAGTCCCTACCCGGGGCGTGAGCAGTTCTTC
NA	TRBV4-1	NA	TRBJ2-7	CASSQGPRKREQYF	TGCGCCAGCAGCCAAGGCCCTAGGAAAAGGGAGCAGTACTTC
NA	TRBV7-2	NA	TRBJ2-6	CASSSFSGANVLTF	TGTGCCAGCAGCTCCTTCTCTGGGGCCAACGTCCTGACTTTC
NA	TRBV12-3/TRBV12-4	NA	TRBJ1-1	CASSFDVGNTEAFF	TGTGCCAGCAGTTTTGATGTCGGGAACACTGAAGCTTTCTTT
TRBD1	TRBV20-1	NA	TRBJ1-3	CSARERQGTGNTIYF	TGCAGTGCTAGAGAAAGACAGGGGACAGGAAACACCATATATTTT
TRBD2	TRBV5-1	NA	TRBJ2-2	CASSRGEPNTGELFF	TGCGCCAGCAGCCGGGGGGAACCGAACACCGGGGAGCTGTTTTTT
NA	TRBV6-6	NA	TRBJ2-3	CASSYRQGGPRDTQYF	TGTGCCAGCAGTTACCGTCAGGGGGGGCCTCGAGATACGCAGTATTTT
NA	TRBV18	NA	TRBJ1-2	CASSGAKGNYGYTF	TGTGCCAGCTCAGGAGCGAAAGGGAACTATGGCTACACCTTC
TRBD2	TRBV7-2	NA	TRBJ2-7	CASSLGGGLYEQYF	TGTGCCAGCAGCCTGGGCGGGGGGCTCTACGAGCAGTACTTC
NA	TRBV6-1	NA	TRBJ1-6	CASSEAGLGNSPLHF	TGTGCCAGCAGTGAGGCAGGACTCGGAAATTCACCCCTCCACTTT
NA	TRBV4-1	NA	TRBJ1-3	CASTGTQGSGNTIYF	TGCGCCAGCACCGGGACCCAAGGCTCTGGAAACACCATATATTTT
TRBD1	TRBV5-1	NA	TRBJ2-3	CASSPNGQGADTQYF	TGCGCCAGCAGCCCCAACGGACAGGGCGCAGATACGCAGTATTTT
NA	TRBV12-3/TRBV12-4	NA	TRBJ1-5	CASSLGSLSPQHF	TGTGCCAGCAGTTTAGGGTCTCTTAGCCCCCAGCATTTT
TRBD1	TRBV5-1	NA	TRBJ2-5	CASSPGQGLQETQYF	TGCGCCAGCAGCCCGGGACAGGGTCTCCAAGAGACCCAGTACTTC
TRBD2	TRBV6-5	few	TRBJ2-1	CASSYERGSYNEQFF	TGTGCCAGCAGTTACGAGCGGGGCTCCTACAATGAGCAGTTCTTC
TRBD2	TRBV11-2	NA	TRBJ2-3	CASSSSSGGPTDTQYF	TGTGCCAGCAGCTCCTCTAGCGGGGGGCCCACAGATACGCAGTATTTT
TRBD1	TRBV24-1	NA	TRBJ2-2	CATSDAGTGVTGELFF	TGTGCCACCAGTGATGCCGGGACAGGGGTCACCGGGGAGCTGTTTTTT
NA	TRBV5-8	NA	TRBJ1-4	CASSFNPGTNEKLFF	TGTGCCAGCAGCTTCAACCCAGGAACTAATGAAAAACTGTTTTTT
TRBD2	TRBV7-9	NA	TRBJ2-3	CASSSSPGLAAGADTQYF	TGTGCCAGCAGCTCATCGCCCGGCCTAGCGGCGGGGGCAGATACGCAGTATTTT
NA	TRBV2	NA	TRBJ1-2	CASREQGNGYTF	TGTGCCAGCAGGGAGCAGGGGAATGGCTACACCTTC
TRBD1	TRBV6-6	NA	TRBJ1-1	CASSDTGGRIEAFF	TGTGCCAGCAGTGACACAGGGGGCCGAATTGAAGCTTTCTTT
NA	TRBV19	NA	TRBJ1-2	CASSTRVDYGYTF	TGTGCCAGTAGTACCCGAGTCGACTATGGCTACACCTTC
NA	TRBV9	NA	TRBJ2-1	CASSARGRDEQFF	TGTGCCAGCAGCGCGAGGGGCCGCGATGAGCAGTTCTTC
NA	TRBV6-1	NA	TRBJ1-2	CASSEGRVNGYTF	TGTGCCAGCAGTGAGGGCAGGGTGAATGGCTACACCTTC
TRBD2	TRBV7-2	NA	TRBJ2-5	CASSSGRLQETQYF	TGTGCCAGCAGTAGCGGGAGGCTCCAAGAGACCCAGTACTTC
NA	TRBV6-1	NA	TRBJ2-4	CASSAGPGPRENIQYF	TGTGCCAGCAGCGCCGGTCCGGGGCCAAGGGAGAACATTCAGTACTTC
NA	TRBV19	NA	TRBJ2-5	CASRSPGAETQYF	TGTGCCAGTAGATCCCCGGGAGCGGAGACCCAGTACTTC
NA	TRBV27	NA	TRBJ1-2	CASSLSRRGNYGYTF	TGTGCCAGCAGTTTAAGTAGGAGGGGGAACTATGGCTACACCTTC
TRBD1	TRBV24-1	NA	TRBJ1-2	CATSESGTGDYTF	TGTGCCACCAGTGAGTCCGGGACAGGGGACTACACCTTC
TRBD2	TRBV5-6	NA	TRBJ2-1	CASSTWTSGKGNEQFF	TGTGCCAGCAGCACCTGGACTAGCGGGAAAGGCAATGAGCAGTTCTTC
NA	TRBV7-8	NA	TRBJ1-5	CASSLWAYQPQHF	TGTGCCAGCAGCTTATGGGCGTATCAGCCCCAGCATTTT
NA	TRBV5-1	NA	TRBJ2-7	CASSIAPGEYYYEQYF	TGCGCCAGCAGCATCGCGCCGGGAGAATACTACTACGAGCAGTACTTC
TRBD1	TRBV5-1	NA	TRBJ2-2	CASSLDRGHIGELFF	TGCGCCAGCAGCTTGGACAGGGGGCATATCGGGGAGCTGTTTTTT
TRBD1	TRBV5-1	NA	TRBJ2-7	CASSPGQGDTEQYF	TGCGCCAGCAGCCCGGGACAGGGGGACACCGAGCAGTACTTC
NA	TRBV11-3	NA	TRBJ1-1	CASSSWGWTTEAFF	TGTGCCAGCAGCTCTTGGGGGTGGACCACTGAAGCTTTCTTT
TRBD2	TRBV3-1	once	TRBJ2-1	CASSRIAGGPKYNEQFF	TGTGCCAGCAGCCGGATAGCGGGAGGGCCAAAGTACAATGAGCAGTTCTTC
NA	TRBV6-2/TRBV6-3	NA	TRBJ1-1	CASSYFHRAEAEAFF	TGTGCCAGCAGTTACTTCCACAGGGCTGAAGCTGAAGCTTTCTTT
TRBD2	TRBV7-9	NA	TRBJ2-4	CASSPTGLAGGLDIQYF	TGTGCCAGCAGCCCTACTGGACTAGCGGGGGGGCTTGACATTCAGTACTTC
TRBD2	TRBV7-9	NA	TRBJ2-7	CASSLSGVAYEQYF	TGTGCCAGCAGCTTAAGCGGGGTGGCTTACGAGCAGTACTTC
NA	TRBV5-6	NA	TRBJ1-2	CASSLYRARIGYTF	TGTGCCAGCAGCTTGTACAGGGCGAGGATTGGCTACACCTTC
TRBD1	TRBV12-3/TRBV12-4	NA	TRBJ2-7	CASSLGTGSSYEQYF	TGTGCCAGCAGTTTAGGGACAGGGAGCTCCTACGAGCAGTACTTC
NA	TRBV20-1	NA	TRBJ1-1	CSARDLPNTEAFF	TGCAGTGCTAGAGATCTTCCGAACACTGAAGCTTTCTTT
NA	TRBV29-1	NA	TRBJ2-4	CSVAVNSRAIQYF	TGCAGCGTCGCAGTTAATAGTCGGGCCATTCAGTACTTC